Following are 6 T cell receptor beta chains from one sample sequenced in a study of blood T cell repertoires in COVID-19. Assay used: immunoSEQ multiplex PCR; TCRdb lists only in-frame clones, some missing. The sample records 95,000 to 110,000 clones, nearly 85% being singletons. The source material was peripheral blood. The receptors were gathered from a human donor in a cohort sampled during active or convalescent COVID-19.

The chain recombines TRBV3-1 (or the pseudogene TRBV3-2) with TRBJ2-3; TRBD1 might be the D (7 bases). Trimming took 5 bases from V and 5 from J, leaving 11 bases between them. This CDR3 contains 13 residues. The germline V gene encodes CDR1 LGHDT and CDR2 YNNKEL (reference sequence). The CDR3 here is CASSFRGEDTQYF. In DNA form, the CDR3 reads TGTGCCAGCAGCTTCAGGGGGGAAGATACGCAGTATTTT.

The chain recombines TRBV18 with TRBJ1-2; D is undetermined. Per germline, CDR1 KGHSH and CDR2 LQKENI. The CDR3 extends over 15 amino acids. The germline V and J ends were trimmed by 0 bases and 5 bases, with 13 bases remaining between them. The CDR3 DNA reads as TGTGCCAGCTCACCACCGGAGACCGGCCGGTATGGCTACACCTTC. Translating gives CASSPPETGRYGYTF. Together with reference TRBV18 and TRBJ1-2, the CDR3 gives the full variable domain: NAGVMQNPRHLVRRRGQEARLRCSPMKGHSHVYWYRQLPEEGLKFMVYLQKENIIDESGMPKERFSAEFPKEGPSILRIQQVVRGDSAAYFCASSPPETGRYGYTFGSGTRLTVV.

CDR3: CAWSGTGGSPLHF. The DNA of the CDR3 is TGTGCCTGGAGTGGTACAGGGGGGTCACCCCTCCACTTT. The V and J genes are TRBV30 and TRBJ1-6, with 8 nucleotides matching TRBD1. The trim removed 1 base at V and 10 bases at J, leaving 3 bases unmatched. From germline, CDR1 is GTSNPN and CDR2 SVGIG (reference sequence). The CDR3 consists of 13 residues.

This chain uses TRBV7-2 with TRBJ2-2; 7 positions agree with TRBD1. This CDR3 comprises 15 residues. Germline V gene lookup returns CDR1 SGHTA and CDR2 FQGNSA. V lost 3 bases and J lost 4; bases outside the gene matches: 5. The CDR3 DNA reads TGTGCCAGCAGCTTCGTCAGGGGGTTCACCGGGGAGCTGTTTTTT. Amino acids: CASSFVRGFTGELFF.

This clone was found once. The J gene is TRBJ2-1, the V gene TRBV19; 9 bases match TRBD2. The ends lost 4 bases at V and 2 bases at J; junction bases unmatched: 6. The CDR3 consists of 16 residues. In germline, CDR1 is LNHDA, CDR2 SQIVND (reference sequence). CDR3 nucleotide sequence: TGTGCCAGTAGTACCAATAGCGGGGGAGCCTACAATGAGCAGTTCTTC. Its protein product is CASSTNSGGAYNEQFF.

The J gene is TRBJ1-4, the V gene TRBV30, with TRBD1 identical over 7 bases. The germline V gene has CDR1 GTSNPN and CDR2 SVGIG (reference sequence). The ends lost 0 bases at V and 11 bases at J; junction bases unmatched: 6. This CDR3 is built from 13 residues. For the CDR3, the DNA is TGTGCCTGGAGTGTTAAGGGGGCGAGCAAACTGTTTTTT. As protein: CAWSVKGASKLFF.